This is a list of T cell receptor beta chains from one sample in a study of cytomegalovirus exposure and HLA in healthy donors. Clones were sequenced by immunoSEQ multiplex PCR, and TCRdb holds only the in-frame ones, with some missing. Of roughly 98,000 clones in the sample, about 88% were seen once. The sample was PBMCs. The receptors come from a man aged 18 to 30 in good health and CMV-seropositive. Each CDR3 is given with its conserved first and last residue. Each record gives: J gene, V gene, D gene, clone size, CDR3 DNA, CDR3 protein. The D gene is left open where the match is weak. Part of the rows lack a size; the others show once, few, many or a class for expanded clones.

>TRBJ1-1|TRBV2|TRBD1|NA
TGTGCCAGCAGTGGGACAGGGTTTTACACTGAAGCTTTCTTT
CASSGTGFYTEAFF
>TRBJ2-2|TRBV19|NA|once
TGTGCCAGTAGTAAAGACGGACCAGGGAAGCTGTTTTTT
CASSKDGPGKLFF
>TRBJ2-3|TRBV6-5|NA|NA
TGTGCCAGCGGTCCAGGGAACACAGATACGCAGTATTTT
CASGPGNTDTQYF
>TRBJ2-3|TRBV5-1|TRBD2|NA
TGCGCCAGCAGCCCCGGACTAGCGGGGGCCCTACTCACAGATACGCAGTATTTT
CASSPGLAGALLTDTQYF
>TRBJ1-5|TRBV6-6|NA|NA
TGTGCCAGCAGACCACGGGGGGGCGCTGGCAATCAGCCCCAGCATTTT
CASRPRGGAGNQPQHF
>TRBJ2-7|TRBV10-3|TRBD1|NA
TGTGCCATCAGGCCGGGACAGGGGCCCTCCTACGAGCAGTACTTC
CAIRPGQGPSYEQYF
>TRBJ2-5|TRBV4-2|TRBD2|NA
TGTGCCAGCAGCCAAGAGCTAGCGGGGGGCAGACAAGAGACCCAGTACTTC
CASSQELAGGRQETQYF
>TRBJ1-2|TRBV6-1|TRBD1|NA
TGTGCCAGCAGTGAATTCTCAGGGGGCAATATGGGCTACACCTTC
CASSEFSGGNMGYTF
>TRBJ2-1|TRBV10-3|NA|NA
TGTGCCATCAATTTGTCTAGCGAGAACCACAATGAGCAGTTCTTC
CAINLSSENHNEQFF
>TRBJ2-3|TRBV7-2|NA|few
TGTGCCAGCAGCCTCCCGGATACGCAGTATTTT
CASSLPDTQYF
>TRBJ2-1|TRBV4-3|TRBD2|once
TGCGCCAGCAGCAGACTAGCGGGAGGGGGCAATGAGCAGTTCTTC
CASSRLAGGGNEQFF
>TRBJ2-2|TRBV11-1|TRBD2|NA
TGTGCCAGCAGCTTATCTTCGGCGGGAGGGACCGGGGAGCTGTTTTTT
CASSLSSAGGTGELFF
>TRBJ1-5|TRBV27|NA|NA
TGTGCCAGCTCAGACTCAGGGGCTCAGCCCCAGCATTTT
CASSDSGAQPQHF
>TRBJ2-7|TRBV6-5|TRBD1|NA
TGTGCCAGCAGTTACTCAGGGGCAGGGGGCTACGAGCAGTACTTC
CASSYSGAGGYEQYF
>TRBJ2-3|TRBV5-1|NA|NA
TGCGCCAGCAGTTTTTTTCTAGCCGAGACAGATACGCAGTATTTT
CASSFFLAETDTQYF
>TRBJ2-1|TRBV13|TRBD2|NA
TGTGCCAGCAGCAGGACCGGGACTAGCTTCGTCTTC
CASSRTGTSFVF
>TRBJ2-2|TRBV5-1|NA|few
TGCGCCAGCAGCTTCATTGAGGACGGGGAGCTGTTTTTT
CASSFIEDGELFF
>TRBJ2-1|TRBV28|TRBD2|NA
TGTGCCAGCAGTCACCAAAAATTAAGACTAGCGGGGTACACTTACAATGAGCAGTTCTTC
CASSHQKLRLAGYTYNEQFF
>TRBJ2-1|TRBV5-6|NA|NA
TGTGCCAGCACTCCGGAACGGGTTTACGATGAGCAGTTCTTC
CASTPERVYDEQFF
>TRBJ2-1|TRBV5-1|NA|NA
TGCGCCAGCAGCTTTGGCCAGGGTCCACCCTACAATGAGCAGTTCTTC
CASSFGQGPPYNEQFF
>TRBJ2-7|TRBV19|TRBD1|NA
TGTGCCAGTAGCCCAGGGGGCTTGCTATACTACGAGCAGTACTTC
CASSPGGLLYYEQYF
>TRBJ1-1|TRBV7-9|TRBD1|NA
TGTGCCAGCAGCTTGACAGGGGGGGGGAGCACTGAAGCTTTCTTT
CASSLTGGGSTEAFF
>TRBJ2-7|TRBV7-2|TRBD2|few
TGTGCCAGCAGCGTTGGGACTAGTTTGGTCTACGAGCAGTACTTC
CASSVGTSLVYEQYF
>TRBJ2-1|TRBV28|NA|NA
TGTGCCAGCAGTTTAATAGGGGAATTCGGCAATGAGCAGTTCTTC
CASSLIGEFGNEQFF
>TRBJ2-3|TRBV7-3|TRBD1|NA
TGTGCCAGCAGCCTGGACAGGGAGGATACGCAGTATTTT
CASSLDREDTQYF
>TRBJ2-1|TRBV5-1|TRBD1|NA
TGCGCCAGCAGCTTGGGAGGACAGGGGCCCTACAATGAGCAGTTCTTC
CASSLGGQGPYNEQFF
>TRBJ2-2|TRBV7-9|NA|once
TGTGCCAGCAGCTTAGTCGGCGGGGAGCTGTTTTTT
CASSLVGGELFF
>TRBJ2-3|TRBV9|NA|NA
TGTGCCAGCAGCGTAGAAGTAGAGGGGACTGGAACAGATACGCAGTATTTT
CASSVEVEGTGTDTQYF
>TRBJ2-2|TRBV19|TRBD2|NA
TGTGCCAGTAGTTACGGGGGGTCCACCGGGGAGCTGTTTTTT
CASSYGGSTGELFF
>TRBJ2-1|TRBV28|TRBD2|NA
TGTGCCAGCAGCTCCGAGACTAGCCATGAGCAGTTCTTC
CASSSETSHEQFF
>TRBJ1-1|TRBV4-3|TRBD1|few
TGCGCCAGCAGCATGGGGACAGTCACTGAAGCTTTCTTT
CASSMGTVTEAFF
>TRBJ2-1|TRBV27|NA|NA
TGTGTAGTGAACTCATGGAGCGATGAGCAGTTCTTC
CVVNSWSDEQFF
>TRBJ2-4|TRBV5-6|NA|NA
TGTGCCAGCAGCTTGGCCAAGTCAGCTCCGACGCTTAGGGGGATTCAGTACTTC
CASSLAKSAPTLRGIQYF
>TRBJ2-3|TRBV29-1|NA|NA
TGCAGCGTTGAAGATCTCCCGGATACGCAGTATTTT
CSVEDLPDTQYF
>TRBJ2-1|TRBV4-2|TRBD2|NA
TGTGCCAGCAGCCAAGATTGGAAGGCGGCGGGAGGGCCAGTTGAGCAGTTCTTC
CASSQDWKAAGGPVEQFF
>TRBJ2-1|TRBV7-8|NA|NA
TGTGCCAGCAGCTTAGACCTTAGGGGCGGAGAGCAGTTCTTC
CASSLDLRGGEQFF
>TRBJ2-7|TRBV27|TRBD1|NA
TGTGCCAGCGCAAAGGGACAGGGGTTTTACGAGCAGTACTTC
CASAKGQGFYEQYF
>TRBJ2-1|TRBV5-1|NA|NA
TGCGCCAGCAGCTTGGGGGCCCGGGAGGAGCAGTTCTTC
CASSLGAREEQFF
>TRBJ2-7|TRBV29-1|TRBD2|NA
TGCAGCGTTGATCTCGGAGGAGGTAGCGGGAGTTACGAGCAGTACTTC
CSVDLGGGSGSYEQYF
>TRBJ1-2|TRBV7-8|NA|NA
TGTGCCAGCAGCAGCTTAATAGCGGGGGGCCTCTATGGCTACACCTTC
CASSSLIAGGLYGYTF
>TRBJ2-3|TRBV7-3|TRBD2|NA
TGTGCCAGCAGCTCCGGGACTAGCGGGTCAGGGTCGGCAGATACGCAGTATTTT
CASSSGTSGSGSADTQYF
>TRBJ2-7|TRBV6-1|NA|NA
TGTGCCAGCAGTGAAAGTTTGGTGCGGGTTAAAGAGCAGTACTTC
CASSESLVRVKEQYF
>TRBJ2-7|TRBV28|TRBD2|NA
TGTGCCAGCAGTTTACGAGGGACTAGCGGGAGTTACGAGCAGTACTTC
CASSLRGTSGSYEQYF
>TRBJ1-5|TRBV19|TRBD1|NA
TGTGCCAGTAGTATTAAGGGACAGGGGGCTGGTCAGCCCCAGCATTTT
CASSIKGQGAGQPQHF
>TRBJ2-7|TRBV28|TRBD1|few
TGTGCCAGCAGTTTAGGTTGGCCGGGACAGTCCTACGAGCAGTACTTC
CASSLGWPGQSYEQYF
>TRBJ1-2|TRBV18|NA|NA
TGTGCCAGCTCAGGCTCGCGGGCAGAGTCTAACTATGGCTACACCTTC
CASSGSRAESNYGYTF
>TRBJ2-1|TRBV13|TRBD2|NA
TGTGCCAGCAGCGGAGTGGCCGGGTCGCGGGAGTCGCCCTACAATGAGCAGTTCTTC
CASSGVAGSRESPYNEQFF
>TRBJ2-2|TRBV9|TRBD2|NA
TGTGCCAGCAGCGCCCCTAGACTAGCGGGAAACACCGGGGAGCTGTTTTTT
CASSAPRLAGNTGELFF
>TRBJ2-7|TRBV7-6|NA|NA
TGTGCCAGCAGCTTAGGGGGGGGCCTCTACGAGCAGTACTTC
CASSLGGGLYEQYF
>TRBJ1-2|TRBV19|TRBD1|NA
TGTGCCAGTAGTATCTCGGACAGGAACTATGGCTACACCTTC
CASSISDRNYGYTF
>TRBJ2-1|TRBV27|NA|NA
TGTGCCAGCAAGCCCCAGGGCACCTACAATGAGCAGTTCTTC
CASKPQGTYNEQFF
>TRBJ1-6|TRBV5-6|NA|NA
TGTGCCAGCAGCTTGGACAGCCTGGCGAATAATTCACCCCTCCACTTT
CASSLDSLANNSPLHF
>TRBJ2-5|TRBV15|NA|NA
TGTGCCACCAGCAGAGATTATGAGACCCAGTACTTC
CATSRDYETQYF
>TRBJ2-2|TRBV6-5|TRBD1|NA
TGTGCCAGCACTTTCCAGGGGGCGGGCGGGGAGCTGTTTTTT
CASTFQGAGGELFF
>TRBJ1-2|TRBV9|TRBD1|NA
TGTGCCAGCAGCGCCTGGACAGGATATTTTGGCTACACCTTC
CASSAWTGYFGYTF
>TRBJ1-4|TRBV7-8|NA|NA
TGTGCCAGCAGCAGTTTGGGGAGGTCAACTAATGAAAAACTGTTTTTT
CASSSLGRSTNEKLFF
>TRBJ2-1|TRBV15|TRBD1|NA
TGTGCCACCAGCAGAGATAGGGAGGGGACAGGGGACAATGAGCAGTTCTTC
CATSRDREGTGDNEQFF
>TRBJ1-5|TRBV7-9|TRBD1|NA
TGTGCCAGCAGCTTAGGGCAGGGGGGACAGCCCCAGCATTTT
CASSLGQGGQPQHF
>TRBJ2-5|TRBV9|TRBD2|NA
TGTGCCAGCAGCGAGACTAGCGGGAGTCAGACCCAGTACTTC
CASSETSGSQTQYF
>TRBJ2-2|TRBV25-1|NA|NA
TGTGCCAGCAGTGATGATATGGTGCAGTCCGGGGAGCTGTTTTTT
CASSDDMVQSGELFF